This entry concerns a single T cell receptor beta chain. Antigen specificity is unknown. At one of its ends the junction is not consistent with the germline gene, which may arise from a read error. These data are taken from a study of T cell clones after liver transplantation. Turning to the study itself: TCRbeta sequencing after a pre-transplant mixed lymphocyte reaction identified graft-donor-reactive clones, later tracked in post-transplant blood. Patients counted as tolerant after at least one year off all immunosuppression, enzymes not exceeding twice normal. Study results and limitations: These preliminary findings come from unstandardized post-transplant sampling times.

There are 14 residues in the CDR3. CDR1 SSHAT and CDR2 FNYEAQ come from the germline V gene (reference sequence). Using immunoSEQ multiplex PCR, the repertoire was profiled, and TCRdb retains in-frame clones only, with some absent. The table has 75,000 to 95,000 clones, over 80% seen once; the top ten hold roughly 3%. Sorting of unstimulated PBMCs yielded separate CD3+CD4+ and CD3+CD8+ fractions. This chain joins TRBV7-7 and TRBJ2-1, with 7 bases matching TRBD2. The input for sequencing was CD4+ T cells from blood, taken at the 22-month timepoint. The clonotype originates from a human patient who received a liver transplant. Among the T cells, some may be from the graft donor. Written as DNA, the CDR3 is TGTGCTAGCAGCTCGGCGGGAGCGTCAGGTGAGCAGTTCTTC. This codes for CASSSAGASGEQFF.